This T cell receptor beta chain was sequenced for a study of persistence of HIV-infected CD4 T cells. Study-wide background: Donors were ART-treated; their CMV- and Gag-responding CD4+ T cells were isolated.

To note about this clone: Its antigen is unidentified.

The CDR3 sequence is 13 residues long. Per germline, CDR1 SGDLS and CDR2 YYNGEE. V dropped 0 bases and J dropped 7 bases, with 7 bases sitting between them. This was the immunoSEQ version 4 assay in survey mode. Genomic DNA was diluted to 10 ng/uL, up to roughly 1 ug per sample. Here immunoSEQ multiplex PCR was the method, and the copy in TCRdb shows in-frame clones only, minus some. The table includes about 64,000 clones, roughly 75% detected once. Overlapping HIV-1 Gag 15-mer peptides at roughly 1 ug per peptide per mL were used. CD40L/CD69 double-negative CD45RO-high memory CD4+ T cells were collected.

The chain couples TRBV9 to TRBJ2-2; the D is unclear. This TCR was sampled from an adult man with HIV who was CMV-seropositive. The sequencing used CD4+ T cells sorted from PBMCs after approximately 19-hour stimulation, collected from a patient who received antiretroviral therapy. CDR3 bases: TGTGCCAGCAGCGTAGAGGGCCACGGGGAGCTGTTTTTT. It is translated as CASSVEGHGELFF.